This record concerns one TCR beta chain sequence. The antigen is undetermined. This record comes from a study of cytomegalovirus exposure and HLA in healthy donors. PCR primers comprised 60 Vbeta and 13 Jbeta primers. Assay used: immunoSEQ multiplex PCR; TCRdb lists only in-frame clones, some missing. The data show 55,000 to 80,000 clones, roughly 73% seen once. Study-wide points: On later analysis, the bulk of CMV-associated TCR beta chains appeared to be HLA-restricted. Reportedly, fewer N-insertions than the roughly 700-donor mean appeared in an Asian-associated ancestry cluster in a later analysis. Some TCR beta chains (approximately 180 of them) were listed as cytomegalovirus-associated. The likely explanation for a cluster of highly shared sequence variants was sequencing artifact.

The CDR3 contains 14 residues. Germline-derived CDR1 and CDR2 are SGHRS and YFSETQ. The V end was cut by 0 bases, the J end by 7 bases, with 13 bases between. The chain couples TRBV5-1 to TRBJ2-5; D call uncertain. The receptor's source is a woman aged 35 to 49 in good health and CMV-seropositive. The material sequenced was PBMCs. The CDR3 DNA sequence: TGCGCCAGCAGCTTGGAAGGCGGTTCTAGGACCCAGTACTTC. It translates to CASSLEGGSRTQYF.